The count of the clone carrying this TCR beta chain is one. What it binds is not known. Profiled with immunoSEQ multiplex PCR; TCRdb holds only in-frame clones, not every one. The sample shows tens of thousands of clones, around 90% of them seen only once. The sample belongs to a study of T cell responses to AZD1222 COVID-19 vaccine. Study information: Pooling of second doses given at about 4 or about 12 weeks was done. Findings of the study overall: Baseline testing showed seropositivity in only a handful of AZD1222 recipients. Possibly, clonal diversity was underestimated; donors were largely white British and included more females. With dominance at 160-218 and 743-854, vaccine-associated CD4 TCRs spanned spike.

Germline V CDR1 and CDR2: MNHEY, SVGEGT. Trimming stripped 5 bases from V and 8 bases from J, with 14 bases between. The CDR3 covers 13 residues. Source: peripheral blood, taken on day 0 of AZD1222 vaccination. The sequence came from an adult in good health. The rearrangement joins TRBV6-2 or TRBV6-3 to TRBJ2-3; D call uncertain. The CDR3 spells CASSGSWMGTQYF. DNA for the CDR3: TGTGCCAGCAGTGGAAGTTGGATGGGTACGCAGTATTTT.